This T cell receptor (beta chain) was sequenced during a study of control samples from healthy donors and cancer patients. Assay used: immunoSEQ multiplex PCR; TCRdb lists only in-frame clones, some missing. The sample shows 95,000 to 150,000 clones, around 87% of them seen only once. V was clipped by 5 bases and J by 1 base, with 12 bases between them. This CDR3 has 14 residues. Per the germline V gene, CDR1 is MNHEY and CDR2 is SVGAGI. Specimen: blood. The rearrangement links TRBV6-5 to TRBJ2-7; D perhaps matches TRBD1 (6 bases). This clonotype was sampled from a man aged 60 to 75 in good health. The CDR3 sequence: CASSLQGRSYEQYF. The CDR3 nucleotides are TGTGCCAGCAGTCTACAGGGTAGGTCCTACGAGCAGTACTTC.